The following is a TCR beta chain sequence with its context. Which antigen it targets is not known. Within one base of it there is no much larger clone, and no base qualities were kept. The sequencing machine was an Illumina HiSeq 1500. TCRdb itself trimmed the public reads at Q25 with fastp, ran MiXCR and retained productive beta chains. Merged by CDR3 protein, the rows form single entries marked with the most common genes and DNA. The sample yields approximately 990,000 distinct CDR3 sequences; roughly 30% were counted once. The top ten hold 13% of the sample. These data come from a study of T cell repertoires in cytomegalovirus infection (dated by TCRdb to between 2019 and 2020). Notes on the research overall: Alongside well-studied HLA-B-restricted epitopes, the peptide stimulations were aimed at recently identified HLA-C-restricted CMV epitopes, whose presentation resists viral immunomodulation. The HLA type of each donor mattered for the analysis, because public TCR beta signatures pointed to carriage of CMV infection along with the matching HLA type.

Germline trimming: 3 bases from V, 4 bases from J; junction bases outside gene matches: 12. CDR1 and CDR2 are drawn from the germline V gene: SGHDT, YYEEEE. The CDR3 has 17 amino acids, counting the end cysteine and phenylalanine. Just CDR3 DNA is preserved here, 51 bases in frame from base 1. Study-level results and caveats: Carriers of CMV infection plus the relevant HLA type were discriminated by the cumulative frequency of public TCR beta family members in the study cohort and in an independent 352-donor cohort. The ex vivo response was dominated by HLA-C-restricted CMV-specific TCR beta clonotypes, which also provided the single most frequent clonotype in two of eight donors.

The intended sense of this specimen's treatment or condition label: in vitro stimulation with specific CMV peptide epitopes to enrich CMV-specific T cells. The rearrangement combines TRBV5-6 with TRBJ2-2; 7 central bases correspond to TRBD2. Specimen: cultured CD8+ T cells from PBMCs, collected from culture after CMV antigen stimulation. This TCR was recovered from a human donor in good health (CMV status not recorded). Some clones in this sample may be carry-over from other donors' samples. The CDR3 corresponds to CASSWLSSGASTGELFF. At the DNA level, the sequence is TGTGCCAGCAGCTGGCTCTCTAGCGGAGCCTCCACCGGGGAGCTGTTTTTT.